These 18 T cell receptor beta chains share one sample of origin, sequenced in a study of metastatic and nonmetastatic thyroid tumors. Treatment of any kind had been given to no patient before thyroid surgery. TCRdb called clones again from the PCR reads with MiXCR. The sample lists 20,000 to 30,000 clones, around 15% occurring once. Sequenced: blood. The receptors shown here come from a female donor with papillary thyroid cancer or a benign thyroid nodule (not recorded which). Some clones in this sample may be carry-over from other donors' samples.

Remarks on this clone: A much larger clone differs from this one at a single base, so this may be a read error. The genes are TRBV7-9 and TRBJ2-5; the D is unclear. Germline CDR1 and CDR2: SEHNR and FQNEAQ (reference sequence). V was clipped by 8 bases and J by 0 bases, with 10 bases between them. The CDR3 covers 13 residues. The CDR3 DNA reads TGTGCCAGCGGCACCGAGCACCAAGAGACCCAGTACTTC. Its protein product is CASGTEHQETQYF.

This clone was counted many times. The chain employs TRBV20-1 and TRBJ1-2; 7 positions agree with TRBD1. This CDR3 contains 12 residues. Germline V gene sequence: CDR1 DFQATT, CDR2 SNEGSKA (reference sequence). The junction had 6 bases not matched to a gene; V was cut back by 3 bases and J by 8 bases. The chain's CDR3 is CSASSRGWGYTF. CDR3 coding DNA: TGCAGTGCTAGTTCCAGGGGGTGGGGCTACACCTTC.

This clone was seen many times. An end of the junction differs from the germline gene, which may be a read error. The chain combines TRBV5-4 with TRBJ2-7; D not resolved. This CDR3 has 12 amino acids. From germline, CDR1 is SGHNT and CDR2 YYREEE (reference sequence). DNA for the CDR3: TGTGCCAGCAGCTTGGACGCAGGCCCGAACCATTTC. Protein: CASSLDAGPNHF.

The chain links TRBV20-1 to TRBJ2-1; TRBD2 matches at 10 bases. The CDR3 runs to 16 residues. The trim removed 0 bases at V and 13 bases at J, leaving 15 bases unmatched. Germline loops: CDR1 DFQATT, CDR2 SNEGSKA (reference sequence). CDR3 in amino acids: CSARDRTSGRARDQFF. CDR3 nucleotide sequence: TGCAGTGCTAGAGATAGGACTAGCGGCAGGGCGCGTGATCAGTTCTTC.

This clone occurred many times. This rearrangement joins TRBV5-6 to TRBJ2-5; 7 nucleotides match TRBD2. CDR3 length: 17 amino acids. In germline, CDR1 is SGHDT, CDR2 YYEEEE. V lost 0 bases and J lost 2; bases outside the gene matches: 10. In DNA form, the CDR3 reads TGTGCCAGCAGCTTGGACCCGAGCGGGGCCCGACAAGAGACCCAGTACTTC. Translating it yields CASSLDPSGARQETQYF.

Note on this clone: A read error is possible here, since a much larger clone lies one base away. This likely comes from a read error, as the CDR3 has no conserved phenylalanine or tryptophan at its end. No DNA is shown, since the ends of the CDR3 on it are uncertain; the CDR3 is the one TCRdb lists. The V and J genes are TRBV6-1 and TRBJ2-5. CDR1 is MNHNS, CDR2 SASEGT, per germline. Including both end residues, the CDR3 is 12 amino acids long. The CDR3 protein is CASSEAPETRYL.

This clone appeared many times. The rearrangement links TRBV7-2 to TRBJ2-3; tentative D call: TRBD1 (5 bases). The ends were cut back, 0 bases at V and 2 bases at J, with 9 bases in the middle. The CDR3 loop spans 15 amino acids. CDR1 and CDR2 (germline): SGHTA, FQGNSA. The CDR3 DNA follows: TGTGCCAGCAGCTTAGCGGGGCGCAACACAGATACGCAGTATTTT. It specifies CASSLAGRNTDTQYF.

The sample holds many counts of this clone. The rearrangement links TRBV13 to TRBJ1-4; D remains ambiguous. The CDR3 is made up of 14 amino acids. Germline V gene lookup returns CDR1 PRHDT and CDR2 FYEKMQ (reference sequence). Trimming stripped 3 bases from V and 2 bases from J, with 7 bases between. CDR3 protein: CASSFGPTNEKLFF. The CDR3 DNA sequence: TGTGCCAGCAGCTTTGGACCCACTAATGAAAAACTGTTTTTT.

This clone was recorded at least ten times. As DNA, the CDR3 is TGTGCCAGCAGCCCTAGCGGGAGGGCCTTGGATGAGCAGTTCTTC. This translates into CASSPSGRALDEQFF. This sequence joins TRBV5-8 and TRBJ2-1; TRBD2 aligns across 12 bases. Germline CDR1 reads SGHTS; CDR2 reads YDEGEE. The trim removed 4 bases at V and 8 bases at J, leaving 7 bases unmatched. There are 15 residues in the CDR3.

This clone was seen ten or more times. Additional DNA sequences in this sample encode the identical CDR3. The CDR3 spells CSVESAGNTIYF. CDR3 nucleotides: TGCAGCGTTGAGAGTGCTGGAAACACCATATATTTT. This sequence joins TRBV29-1 and TRBJ1-3; no firm D call. From germline, CDR1 is SQVTM and CDR2 ANQGSEA. Between the trimmed V and J ends, which lost 3 bases and 2 bases, there was a span of 5 bases. The CDR3 loop spans 12 amino acids.

This clone was recorded many times. V usage is TRBV5-1 and J usage is TRBJ2-7; D is possibly TRBD1 or TRBD2 (8 bases each). Deletions cut 0 bases from V and 7 bases from J, with 20 bases between. The CDR3 has 16 residues. Germline CDR1 and CDR2: SGHRS and YFSETQ. The CDR3 here is CASSLVGGDRLREQYF. Here the CDR3 DNA reads TGCGCCAGCAGCTTGGTCGGGGGGGACAGGCTGCGTGAGCAGTACTTC. The complete variable domain, with remaining parts taken from reference TRBV5-1 and TRBJ2-7, reads KAGVTQTPRYLIKTRGQQVTLSCSPISGHRSVSWYQQTPGQGLQFLFEYFSETQRNKGNFPGRFSGRQFSNSRSEMNVSTLELGDSALYLCASSLVGGDRLREQYFGPGTRLTVT.

This clone ranks as medium-sized. V is TRBV3-1 and J is TRBJ2-7, with TRBD1 matching over 7 bases. Looked up from germline, CDR1 is LGHDT and CDR2 is YNNKEL (reference sequence). The CDR3 sequence is 15 residues long. Trimming cost V 3 bases and J 4 bases; bases outside gene matches: 9. The CDR3 loop is CASSQRWGQTYEQYF. CDR3 bases: TGTGCCAGCAGCCAGAGGTGGGGACAGACATACGAGCAGTACTTC.

This clone was counted at least ten times. The CDR3 reads CASSDIGYTF. The CDR3 coding sequence is TGTGCCAGCAGTGATATTGGCTACACCTTC. This sequence joins TRBV6-1 and TRBJ1-2; no clear D gene. V dropped 3 bases and J dropped 7 bases, with 3 bases sitting between them. The V gene's germline CDR1 is MNHNS and CDR2 SASEGT. This CDR3 comprises 10 residues.

This chain links TRBV20-1 with TRBJ2-5; the match to TRBD2 covers 9 bases. V was pared by 5 bases and J by 2 bases, with 9 bases of the junction left unmatched. Germline CDR1 reads DFQATT; CDR2 reads SNEGSKA (reference sequence). CDR3 length: 15 residues. The CDR3 DNA follows: TGCAGTGCTCTGGGCCGTAGCGGGAGTCAAGAGACCCAGTACTTC. Encoded protein: CSALGRSGSQETQYF.

The V gene is TRBV7-6, the J gene TRBJ2-7, with D perhaps matching TRBD2 (5 bases). Germline values: CDR1 SGHVS, CDR2 FNYEAQ. The CDR3 covers 15 residues. The V end lost 1 base, the J end lost 8 bases, and 18 bases lay between the germline ends. The DNA of the CDR3 is TGTGCCAGCAGCTTAGGAGCGGACCACTCTCAACAGCAGTACTTC. Amino acids: CASSLGADHSQQQYF.

This rearrangement joins TRBV6-2 or TRBV6-3 to TRBJ2-4, with D hard to call. Trimming shortened V by 0 bases and J by 6 bases, and 9 bases separated the two germline ends. Germline lookup yields CDR1 MNHEY and CDR2 SVGEGT. This CDR3 is 14 amino acids long. CDR3 coding DNA: TGTGCCAGCAGTTACTCGGTAGCTCGAAACATTCAGTACTTC. Translation gives CASSYSVARNIQYF.

This clone was seen at least ten times. V gene TRBV2 combines with J gene TRBJ1-1; D ambiguous. CDR1 is SNHLY and CDR2 is FYNNEI in the germline V gene. The CDR3 length is 13 residues. Trimming removed 6 bases at V and 1 base at J, with 9 bases between. This chain's CDR3 is CASSSRKNTEAFF. The CDR3 nucleotides are TGTGCCAGCAGCAGTCGGAAGAACACTGAAGCTTTCTTT.

The sample holds many counts of this clone. The V gene is TRBV12-3 or TRBV12-4, the J gene TRBJ2-3, with TRBD2 matching 8 bases. J gave up 6 bases and V 7 bases, and 9 bases lay outside the gene matches. The CDR3 consists of 14 residues. The CDR3 is CASTHSGRFDTQYF. The CDR3 nucleotides read TGTGCCAGCACCCACAGCGGGAGATTCGATACGCAGTATTTT.